Listed below are T cell receptor beta chains from one sample, sequenced in a study of beta chain features in type 1 diabetes. Measured with immunoSEQ multiplex PCR; TCRdb has only the in-frame clones, and not every one. The sample lists some 120,000 clones; 15% to 20% were seen once. Input material: central memory CD4+ T cells from blood. These receptors were collected from a man in his late teens or twenties with type 1 diabetes. Both conserved end residues are part of each CDR3. A D gene is named only where the DNA matches it firmly. Clone size is not always given. Where it is, it says once, few, many or a class for expanded clones.

clone_size	v_call	d_call	j_call	cdr3_aa	cdr3_nt
.	TRBV28	TRBD1	TRBJ2-5	CASSSPGGAEEGETQYF	TGTGCCAGCAGTTCCCCAGGGGGCGCCGAGGAAGGAGAGACCCAGTACTTC
.	TRBV7-2	TRBD1	TRBJ2-3	CASSFGQGGDTQYF	TGTGCCAGCAGCTTCGGACAGGGGGGAGATACGCAGTATTTT
few	TRBV7-2	TRBD1	TRBJ2-3	CASSSRSGTGRGDTQYF	TGTGCCAGCAGCTCCCGGTCCGGGACAGGGCGGGGCGATACGCAGTATTTT
few	TRBV30	TRBD1	TRBJ2-6	CAAGTGRSGANVLTF	TGTGCCGCCGGGACAGGCCGGTCTGGGGCCAACGTCCTGACTTTC
few	TRBV7-2	.	TRBJ2-5	CASSLAGLQETQYF	TGTGCCAGCAGCTTAGCGGGTCTGCAAGAGACCCAGTACTTC
.	TRBV5-1	.	TRBJ2-5	CASSRGQSQETQYF	TGCGCCAGCAGCCGGGGACAATCTCAAGAGACCCAGTACTTC
few	TRBV29-1	.	TRBJ1-1	CSAVDRLNTEAFF	TGCAGCGCGGTCGACAGATTGAACACTGAAGCTTTCTTT
many	TRBV30	.	TRBJ2-3	CAWTGGTDTQYF	TGTGCCTGGACAGGGGGCACAGATACGCAGTATTTT
.	TRBV29-1	.	TRBJ2-3	CSVESGSTDTQYF	TGCAGCGTTGAATCAGGGAGCACAGATACGCAGTATTTT
.	TRBV9	.	TRBJ2-2	CASSLSRTGELFF	TGTGCCAGCAGCCTCTCTCGGACCGGGGAGCTGTTTTTT
few	TRBV30	.	TRBJ1-3	CAWSAGFVGNTIYF	TGTGCCTGGAGTGCGGGTTTTGTTGGAAACACCATATATTTT
many	TRBV10-3	TRBD2	TRBJ2-1	CAIRGLAGDDEQFF	TGTGCCATCAGGGGACTAGCGGGAGACGATGAGCAGTTCTTC
.	TRBV18	.	TRBJ2-5	CASSPEFQEGETQYF	TGTGCCAGCTCGCCCGAGTTCCAGGAAGGGGAGACCCAGTACTTC
many	TRBV18	.	TRBJ2-5	CASSLGHLETQYF	TGTGCCAGCTCACTCGGACACCTAGAGACCCAGTACTTC
.	TRBV7-2	TRBD2	TRBJ2-7	CASSLYTGGSYEQYF	TGTGCCAGCAGCTTATACACGGGGGGCTCCTACGAGCAGTACTTC
.	TRBV18	TRBD2	TRBJ2-6	CASSPFSGRGGANVLTF	TGTGCCAGCTCACCTTTCAGCGGGAGAGGTGGGGCCAACGTCCTGACTTTC
few	TRBV10-3	.	TRBJ2-1	CAMRVDSGRYNEQFF	TGTGCCATGCGAGTGGATAGCGGCCGATACAATGAGCAGTTCTTC
.	TRBV7-3	.	TRBJ1-1	CASSLQPNTEAFF	TGTGCCAGCAGCTTACAGCCTAACACTGAAGCTTTCTTT
few	TRBV6-5	.	TRBJ2-3	CASSFQGGAFADTQYF	TGTGCCAGCAGTTTTCAGGGGGGAGCATTTGCAGATACGCAGTATTTT
.	TRBV28	TRBD2	TRBJ2-3	CASSLRLAGTDTQYF	TGTGCCAGCAGTTTAAGACTAGCGGGCACAGATACGCAGTATTTT
.	TRBV6-6	.	TRBJ2-3	CASSYVGVDTQYF	TGTGCCAGCAGTTACGTCGGAGTAGATACGCAGTATTTT
many	TRBV2	.	TRBJ2-3	CASMRSYTDTQYF	TGTGCCAGCATGAGGTCCTACACAGATACGCAGTATTTT
many	TRBV11-2	.	TRBJ2-5	CASQGIGETQYF	TGTGCCAGCCAGGGGATTGGGGAGACCCAGTACTTC